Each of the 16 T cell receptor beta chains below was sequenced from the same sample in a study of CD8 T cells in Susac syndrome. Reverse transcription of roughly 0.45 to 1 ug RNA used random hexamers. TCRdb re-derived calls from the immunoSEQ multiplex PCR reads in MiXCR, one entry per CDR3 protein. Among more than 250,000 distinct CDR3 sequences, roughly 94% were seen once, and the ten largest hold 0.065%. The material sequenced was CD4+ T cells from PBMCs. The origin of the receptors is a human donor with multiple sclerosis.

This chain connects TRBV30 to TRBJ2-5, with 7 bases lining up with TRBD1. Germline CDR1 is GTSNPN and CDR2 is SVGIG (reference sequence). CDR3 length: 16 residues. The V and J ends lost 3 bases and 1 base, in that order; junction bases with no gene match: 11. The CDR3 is CAWSPAGTGAQETQYF. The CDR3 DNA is TGTGCCTGGAGCCCGGCAGGAACAGGGGCCCAAGAGACCCAGTACTTC.

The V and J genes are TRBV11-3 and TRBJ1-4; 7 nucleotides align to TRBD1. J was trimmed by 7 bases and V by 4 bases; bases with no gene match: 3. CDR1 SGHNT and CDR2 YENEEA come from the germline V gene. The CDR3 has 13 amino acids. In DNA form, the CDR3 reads TGTGCCAGCAGCTCTAACAGGGGTGAAAAACTGTTTTTT. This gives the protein CASSSNRGEKLFF.

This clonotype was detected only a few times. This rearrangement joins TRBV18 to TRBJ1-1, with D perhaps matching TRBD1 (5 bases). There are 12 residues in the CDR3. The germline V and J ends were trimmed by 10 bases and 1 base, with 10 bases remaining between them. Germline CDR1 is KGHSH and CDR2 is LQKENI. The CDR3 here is CATSRGNTEAFF. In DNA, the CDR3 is TGTGCCACTTCTAGGGGGAACACTGAAGCTTTCTTT.

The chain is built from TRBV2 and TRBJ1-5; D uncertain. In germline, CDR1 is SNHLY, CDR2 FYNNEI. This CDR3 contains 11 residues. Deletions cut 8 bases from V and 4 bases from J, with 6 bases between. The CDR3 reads CASGRNQPQHF. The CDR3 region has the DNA TGTGCCAGCGGCCGGAATCAGCCCCAGCATTTT.

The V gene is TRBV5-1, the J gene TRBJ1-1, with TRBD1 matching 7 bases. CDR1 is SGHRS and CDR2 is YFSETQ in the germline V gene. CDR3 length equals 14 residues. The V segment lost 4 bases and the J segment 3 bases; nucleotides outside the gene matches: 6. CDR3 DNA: TGCGCCAGCAGCGCCGGGACAGACTACACTGAAGCTTTCTTT. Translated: CASSAGTDYTEAFF.

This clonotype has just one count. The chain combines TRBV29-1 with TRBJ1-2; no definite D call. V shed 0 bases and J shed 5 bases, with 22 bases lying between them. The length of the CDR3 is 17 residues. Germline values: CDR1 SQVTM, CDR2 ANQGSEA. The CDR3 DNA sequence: TGCAGCGTTGAAGAAGATTCGTCCGGACCCTGGACTTATGGCTACACCTTC. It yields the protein CSVEEDSSGPWTYGYTF.

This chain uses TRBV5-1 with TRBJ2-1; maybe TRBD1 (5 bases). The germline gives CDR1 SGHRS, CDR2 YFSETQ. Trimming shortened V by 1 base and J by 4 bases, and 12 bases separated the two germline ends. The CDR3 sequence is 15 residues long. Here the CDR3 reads CASSLTTDRYNEQFF. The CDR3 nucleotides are TGCGCCAGCAGCTTGACGACAGACCGATACAATGAGCAGTTCTTC.

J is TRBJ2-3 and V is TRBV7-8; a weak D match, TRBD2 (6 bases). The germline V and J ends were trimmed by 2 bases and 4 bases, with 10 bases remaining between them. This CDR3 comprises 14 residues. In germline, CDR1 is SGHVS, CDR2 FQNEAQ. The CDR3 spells CASSLRRDPDTQYF. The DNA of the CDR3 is TGTGCCAGCAGCTTAAGGCGGGATCCAGATACGCAGTATTTT.

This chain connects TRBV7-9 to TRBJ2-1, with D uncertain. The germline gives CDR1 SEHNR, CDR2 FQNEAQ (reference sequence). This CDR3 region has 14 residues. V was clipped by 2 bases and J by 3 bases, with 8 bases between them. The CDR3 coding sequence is TGTGCCAGCAGCTTAATCACTATCTACAATGAGCAGTTCTTC. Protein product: CASSLITIYNEQFF.

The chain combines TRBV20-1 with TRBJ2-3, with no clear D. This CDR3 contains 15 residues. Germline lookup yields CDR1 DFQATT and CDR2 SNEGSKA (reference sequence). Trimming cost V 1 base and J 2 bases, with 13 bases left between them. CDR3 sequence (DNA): TGCAGTGCTAGAGGAGGAGCTCTCTTCACAGATACGCAGTATTTT. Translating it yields CSARGGALFTDTQYF.

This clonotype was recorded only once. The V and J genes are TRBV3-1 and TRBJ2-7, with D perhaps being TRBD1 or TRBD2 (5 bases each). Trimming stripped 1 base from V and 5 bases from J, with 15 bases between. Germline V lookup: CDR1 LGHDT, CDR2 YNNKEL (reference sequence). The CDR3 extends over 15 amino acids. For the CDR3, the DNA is TGTGCCAGCAGCCAAGGGTGGGGGAGTTCCCACGAGCAGTACTTC. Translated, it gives CASSQGWGSSHEQYF.

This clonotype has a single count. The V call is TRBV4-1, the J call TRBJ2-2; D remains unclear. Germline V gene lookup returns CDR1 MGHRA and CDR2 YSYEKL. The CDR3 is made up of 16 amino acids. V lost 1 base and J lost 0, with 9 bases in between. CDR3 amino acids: CASSQVLFANTGELFF. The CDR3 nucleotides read TGCGCCAGCAGCCAAGTACTGTTTGCGAACACCGGGGAGCTGTTTTTT.

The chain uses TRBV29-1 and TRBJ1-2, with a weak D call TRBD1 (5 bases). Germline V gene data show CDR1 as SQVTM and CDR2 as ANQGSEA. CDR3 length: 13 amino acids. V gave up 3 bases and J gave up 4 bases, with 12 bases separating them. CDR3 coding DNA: TGCAGCGTTGACTTCAGGGCAGCCTATGGCTACACCTTC. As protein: CSVDFRAAYGYTF.

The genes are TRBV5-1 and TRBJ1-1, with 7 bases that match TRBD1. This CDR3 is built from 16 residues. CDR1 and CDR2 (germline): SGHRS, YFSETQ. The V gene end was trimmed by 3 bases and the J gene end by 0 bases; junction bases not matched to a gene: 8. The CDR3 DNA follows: TGCGCCAGCAGCTCCCGGACAGGAAACATGAACACTGAAGCTTTCTTT. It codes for CASSSRTGNMNTEAFF.

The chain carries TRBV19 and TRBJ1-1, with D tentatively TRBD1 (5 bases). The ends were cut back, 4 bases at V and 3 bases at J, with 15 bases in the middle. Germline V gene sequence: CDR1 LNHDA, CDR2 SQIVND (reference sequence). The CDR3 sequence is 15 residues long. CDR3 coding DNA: TGTGCCAGTAGTACGCAGGGTTCGACCTACACTGAAGCTTTCTTT. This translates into CASSTQGSTYTEAFF.

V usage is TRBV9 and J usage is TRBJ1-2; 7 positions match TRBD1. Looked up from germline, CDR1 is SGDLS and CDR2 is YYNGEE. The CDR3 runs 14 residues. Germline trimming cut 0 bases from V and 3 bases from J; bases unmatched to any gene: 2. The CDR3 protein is CASSVAQGDYGYTF. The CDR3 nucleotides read TGTGCCAGCAGCGTAGCGCAGGGGGACTATGGCTACACCTTC.